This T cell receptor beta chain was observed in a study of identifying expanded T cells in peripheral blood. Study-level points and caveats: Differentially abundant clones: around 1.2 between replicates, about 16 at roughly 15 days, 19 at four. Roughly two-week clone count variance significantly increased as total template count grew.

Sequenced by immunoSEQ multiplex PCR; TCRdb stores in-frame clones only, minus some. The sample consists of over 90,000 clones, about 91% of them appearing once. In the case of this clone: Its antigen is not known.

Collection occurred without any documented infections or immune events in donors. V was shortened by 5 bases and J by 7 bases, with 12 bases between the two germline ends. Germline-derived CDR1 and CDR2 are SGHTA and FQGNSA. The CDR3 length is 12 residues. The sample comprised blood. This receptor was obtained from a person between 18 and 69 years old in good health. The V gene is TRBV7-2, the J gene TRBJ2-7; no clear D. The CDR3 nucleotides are TGTGCCAGCAGCCCCTATACGAGGGAGCAGTACTTC. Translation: CASSPYTREQYF.